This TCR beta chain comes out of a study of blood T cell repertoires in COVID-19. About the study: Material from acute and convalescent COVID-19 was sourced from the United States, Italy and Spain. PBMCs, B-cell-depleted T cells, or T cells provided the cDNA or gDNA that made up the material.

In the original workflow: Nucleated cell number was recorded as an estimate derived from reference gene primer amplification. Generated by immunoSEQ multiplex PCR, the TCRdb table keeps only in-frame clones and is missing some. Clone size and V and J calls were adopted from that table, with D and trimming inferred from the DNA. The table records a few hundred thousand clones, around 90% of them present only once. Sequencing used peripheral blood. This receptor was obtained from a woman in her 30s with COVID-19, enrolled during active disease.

As DNA, the CDR3 is TGTGCCAGCAGCTTAGGGTTCAAGAGCTCCTACGAGCAGTACTTC. Amino acids: CASSLGFKSSYEQYF. This chain uses TRBV11-3 with TRBJ2-7; no definite D call. V lost 1 base and J 0 bases, leaving 10 bases between the germline ends. Germline CDR1 is SGHNT and CDR2 is YENEEA. This CDR3 contains 15 residues.